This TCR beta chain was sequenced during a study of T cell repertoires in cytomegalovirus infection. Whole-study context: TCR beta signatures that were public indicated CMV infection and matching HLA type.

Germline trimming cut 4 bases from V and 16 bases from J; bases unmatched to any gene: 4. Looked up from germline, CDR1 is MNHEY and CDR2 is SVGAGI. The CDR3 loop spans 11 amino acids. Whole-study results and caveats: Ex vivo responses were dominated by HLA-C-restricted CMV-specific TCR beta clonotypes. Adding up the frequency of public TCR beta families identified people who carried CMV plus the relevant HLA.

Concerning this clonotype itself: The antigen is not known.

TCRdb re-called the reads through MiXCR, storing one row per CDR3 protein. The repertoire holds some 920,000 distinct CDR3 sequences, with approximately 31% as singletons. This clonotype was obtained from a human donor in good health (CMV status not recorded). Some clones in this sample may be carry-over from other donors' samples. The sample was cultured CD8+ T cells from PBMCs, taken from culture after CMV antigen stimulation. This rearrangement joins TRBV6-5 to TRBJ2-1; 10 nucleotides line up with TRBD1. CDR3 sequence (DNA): TGTGCCAGCAGTTCCGGGACAGGGGAATTCTTC. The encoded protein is CASSSGTGEFF.